This is a list of T cell receptor beta chains from one sample in a study of T cell responses to AZD1222 COVID-19 vaccine. Measured with immunoSEQ multiplex PCR; TCRdb has only the in-frame clones, and not every one. Of roughly 120,000 clones in the sample, 88% were seen once. The sequenced sample was peripheral blood, obtained on day 0 of AZD1222 vaccination. All receptors come from an adult in good health. The CDR3 runs from the conserved cysteine through the conserved F or W. D genes are given only for firm matches.

V gene	D gene	J gene	CDR3 DNA	CDR3 protein
TRBV3-1/TRBV3-2	-	TRBJ2-5	TGTGCCAGCAGCCAAGATCCGGGCCCCGGGACCCAGTACTTC	CASSQDPGPGTQYF
TRBV18	-	TRBJ1-3	TGTGCCAGCTCACCTTCGCCAGACGGAAACACCATATATTTT	CASSPSPDGNTIYF
TRBV6-2/TRBV6-3	-	TRBJ2-7	TGTGCCAGCAGTTACACGCCGGGACGGGTCTACGAGCAGTACTTC	CASSYTPGRVYEQYF
TRBV6-6	-	TRBJ2-1	TGTGCCAGCAGTGACCGGGGTGGGGCCTACAATGAGCAGTTCTTC	CASSDRGGAYNEQFF
TRBV10-3	-	TRBJ1-4	TGTGCCATCAGTGACCGGACGGGAGAAAAACTGTTTTTT	CAISDRTGEKLFF
TRBV7-9	-	TRBJ1-5	TGTGCCAGCAGCCTTCTTGAGCAGCCCCAGCATTTT	CASSLLEQPQHF
TRBV5-4	-	TRBJ2-4	TGTGCCAGCAGCTCCTTGGGAGGGGGCGCCAGGAAAAACATTCAGTACTTC	CASSSLGGGARKNIQYF
TRBV4-3	TRBD1	TRBJ2-7	TGCGCCAGCAGCCGAGACAGGGACCCCTCCTACGAGCAGTACTTC	CASSRDRDPSYEQYF
TRBV21-1	-	TRBJ2-7	TGTGCCAGCAGCAGGCGGGACAGGGGTTTTTCCTCCTACGAGCAGTACTTC	CASSRRDRGFSSYEQYF
TRBV7-9	-	TRBJ1-3	TGTGCCAGCAGCATAGGGACTAACACCATATATTTT	CASSIGTNTIYF
TRBV7-3	-	TRBJ2-6	TGTGCCAGCAGCTCCGGGGTCGGACAGCACTCTGGGGCCAACGTCCTGACTTTC	CASSSGVGQHSGANVLTF
TRBV28	-	TRBJ2-7	TGTGCCAGCAGCTCAGGGGGGTCCGAGCAGTACTTC	CASSSGGSEQYF
TRBV11-2	-	TRBJ2-7	TGTGCCAGCAGTTGGGGGTTGGACTACGAGCAGTACTTC	CASSWGLDYEQYF
TRBV5-1	-	TRBJ2-3	TGCGCCAGCAGCCTCTCAGGGGGGAGCACAGATACGCAGTATTTT	CASSLSGGSTDTQYF